This paragraph covers one T cell receptor (beta chain) sequence. Its antigen is undetermined. The V gene's germline CDR1 is SEHNR and CDR2 FQNEAQ (reference sequence). The CDR3 is 13 residues long. V lost 5 bases and J 7 bases, leaving 12 bases between the germline ends. These data come from a study of CD4 T cells in relation to SARS-CoV-2 and coronaviruses. Study context: Shared crossreactive spike epitopes were mapped to their HLA restriction. Whole-study results and caveats: In around three fifths of donors, memory CD4+ clonotypes crossrecognized SARS-CoV-2 and at least one common cold coronavirus spike. According to naive versus memory sequencing, detected responses are memory recall, not newly primed.

This table comes from immunoSEQ multiplex PCR, and its TCRdb copy is limited to in-frame clones, with some not included. The sample includes tens of thousands of clones, 92% of them seen just once. Sequencing used naive CD4+ T cells from PBMCs. Subset meaning: naive CD4+ T cells isolated by negative enrichment. The origin of this receptor is an adult with COVID-19. The V and J genes are TRBV7-9 and TRBJ2-4; D perhaps matches TRBD1 (6 bases). The chain's CDR3 is CASSPRTANIQYF. In nucleotides, the CDR3 is TGTGCCAGCAGCCCCCGGACAGCCAACATTCAGTACTTC.